One and the same sample provided the 12 T cell receptor beta chains below, sequenced in a study of shared clonotypes between healthy human individuals. The repertoire was sequenced with immunoSEQ multiplex PCR; TCRdb's copy has only in-frame clones and lacks some. The sample contains about 2 million clones, approximately 94% of which appear only once. Naive CD8 cells were CD45RO-negative, positively selected for CCR7, excluding terminally differentiated effector memory CD45RA+ cells. The source material was naive CD8+ T cells sorted from blood. These receptors were collected from a man between 18 and 35 years old in good health.

CDR3 residues: CAIREAGGSYNEQFF. As DNA, the CDR3 is TGTGCCATCAGAGAAGCGGGAGGCTCCTACAATGAGCAGTTCTTC. J is TRBJ2-1 and V is TRBV10-3, with 9 bases lining up with TRBD2. CDR3 length: 15 amino acids. Germline V gene data show CDR1 as ENHRY and CDR2 as SYGVKD. Trimming took 6 bases from V and 0 from J; bases not matched to a gene: 3.

The V and J genes are TRBV7-9 and TRBJ2-7; 9 bases fit TRBD1. V was clipped by 5 bases and J by 0 bases; unmatched bases: 8. The CDR3 extends over 16 amino acids. Germline assignment: CDR1 SEHNR and CDR2 FQNEAQ (reference sequence). The CDR3 sequence is CASSPTGGEDSYEQYF. CDR3 DNA sequence: TGTGCCAGCAGCCCGACAGGGGGGGAAGACTCCTACGAGCAGTACTTC.

CDR3 nucleotide sequence: TGTGCCAGCAGCTTAGTGCCCGTTCAGAGCGGCACCGGGGAGCTGTTTTTT. Encoded protein: CASSLVPVQSGTGELFF. The chain combines TRBV7-9 with TRBJ2-2; D perhaps matches TRBD2 (5 bases). The CDR3 is 17 residues long. The V and J ends lost 1 base and 4 bases respectively, with 16 bases between them. From germline, CDR1 is SEHNR and CDR2 FQNEAQ (reference sequence).

The gene calls are TRBV14 and TRBJ2-7; D unclear. Germline CDR1 reads SGHDN; CDR2 reads FVKESK. The CDR3 is 16 amino acids. The V end lost 1 base, the J end lost 0 bases, and 13 bases lay between the germline ends. This CDR3 is CASSQVDPQPSYEQYF. As DNA, the CDR3 is TGTGCCAGCAGCCAAGTTGATCCTCAACCCTCCTACGAGCAGTACTTC. The full variable domain, in which reference TRBV14 and TRBJ2-7 provide the parts outside the CDR3, is EAGVTQFPSHSVIEKGQTVTLRCDPISGHDNLYWYRRVMGKEIKFLLHFVKESKQDESGMPNNRFLAERTGGTYSTLKVQPAELEDSGVYFCASSQVDPQPSYEQYFGPGTRLTVT.

The J gene is TRBJ2-5, the V gene TRBV7-9; the D gene could be TRBD1 or TRBD2 (5 bases each). Germline loops: CDR1 SEHNR, CDR2 FQNEAQ (reference sequence). Trimming shortened V by 4 bases and J by 5 bases, and 11 bases separated the two germline ends. The CDR3 has 13 amino acids. CDR3 loop: CASSWDPGETQYF. The CDR3 DNA reads TGTGCCAGCAGCTGGGACCCGGGGGAGACCCAGTACTTC.

The V and J genes are TRBV4-3 and TRBJ1-1; a weak D match, TRBD1 (6 bases). Germline CDR1 is LGHNA and CDR2 is YSLEER. Trimming pared 0 bases from V and 8 bases from J, leaving 13 bases between. CDR3 length equals 14 residues. Here the CDR3 reads CASSQDLEGGEAFF. The CDR3 nucleotides are TGCGCCAGCAGCCAAGATCTTGAAGGGGGGGAAGCTTTCTTT.

This clone appeared a single time. The chain is built from TRBV7-6 and TRBJ2-7, with TRBD1 identical over 11 bases. The germline CDR1 and CDR2 sequences are SGHVS and FNYEAQ. The CDR3 totals 16 residues. V shed 5 bases, J shed 0 bases, and the junction held 6 bases outside the gene matches. The CDR3: CASSPGTGGSSYEQYF. CDR3 nucleotide sequence: TGTGCCAGCAGCCCGGGGACAGGGGGTAGCTCCTACGAGCAGTACTTC.

A word on this clone: The sample contains more than one DNA sequence encoding this CDR3. The rearrangement links TRBV6-1 to TRBJ1-1; D not resolved. CDR3 length: 13 amino acids. The germline V gene encodes CDR1 MNHNS and CDR2 SASEGT. Trimming pared 0 bases from V and 1 base from J, leaving 3 bases between. The CDR3 bases are TGTGCCAGCAGTGAAGCGAGGAACACTGAAGCTTTCTTT. Translation: CASSEARNTEAFF.

This clone was seen a single time. The chain is built from TRBV13 and TRBJ2-5; D remains unclear. CDR1 and CDR2 (germline): PRHDT, FYEKMQ (reference sequence). The CDR3 spans 13 residues. V lost 1 base, J lost 5 bases, and 8 bases lay in between. Here the CDR3 reads CASSLVARETQYF. Written as DNA, the CDR3 is TGTGCCAGCAGCTTAGTAGCTCGGGAGACCCAGTACTTC.

This rearrangement joins TRBV12-5 to TRBJ2-3, with D perhaps matching TRBD2 (6 bases). The germline V gene encodes CDR1 LGHNT and CDR2 FRNRAP. This CDR3 is built from 13 residues. Trimming stripped 5 bases from V and 4 bases from J, with 10 bases between. CDR3 region: CASGSGGADTQYF. DNA for the CDR3: TGTGCTAGTGGTAGTGGCGGGGCAGATACGCAGTATTTT.

Only one count was recorded for this clone. The identical CDR3 is also encoded by other nucleotide sequences in the sample. This chain uses TRBV5-6 with TRBJ1-2; TRBD1 matches 8 bases. CDR3 size: 13 residues. Germline loops: CDR1 SGHDT, CDR2 YYEEEE. V shed 4 bases and J 4 bases; nucleotides not matched to a gene: 3. CDR3: CASSPGTGYGYTF. DNA of the CDR3: TGTGCCAGCAGCCCTGGGACAGGCTATGGCTACACCTTC.

The gene calls are TRBV7-9 and TRBJ1-2; 9 bases line up with TRBD1. The germline CDR1 and CDR2 sequences are SEHNR and FQNEAQ (reference sequence). The CDR3 extends over 16 amino acids. The junction had 14 bases not matched to a gene; V was cut back by 5 bases and J by 7 bases. CDR3 in DNA: TGTGCCAGCAGCCCGTACCGGACAGGGGAGCGTGGTGGCTACACCTTC. This translates into CASSPYRTGERGGYTF.